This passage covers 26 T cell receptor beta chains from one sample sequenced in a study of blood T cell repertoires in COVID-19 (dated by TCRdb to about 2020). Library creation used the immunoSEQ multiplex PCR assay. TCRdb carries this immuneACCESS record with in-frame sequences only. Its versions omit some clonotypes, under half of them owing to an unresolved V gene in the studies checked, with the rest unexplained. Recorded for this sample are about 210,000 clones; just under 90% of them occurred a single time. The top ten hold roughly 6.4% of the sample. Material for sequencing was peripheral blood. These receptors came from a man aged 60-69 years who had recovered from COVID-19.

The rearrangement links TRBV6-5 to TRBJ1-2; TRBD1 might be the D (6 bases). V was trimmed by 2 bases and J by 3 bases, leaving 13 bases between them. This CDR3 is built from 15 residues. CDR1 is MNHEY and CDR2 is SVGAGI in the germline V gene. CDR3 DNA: TGTGCCAGCAGTTACGGACAGCCGTCGGACTATGGCTACACCTTC. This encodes CASSYGQPSDYGYTF.

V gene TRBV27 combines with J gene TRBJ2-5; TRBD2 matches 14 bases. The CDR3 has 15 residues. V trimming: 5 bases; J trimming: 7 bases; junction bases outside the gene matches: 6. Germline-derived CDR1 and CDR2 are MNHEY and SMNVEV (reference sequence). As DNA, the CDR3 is TGTGCCAGCAGTCCCTCCGGGACTAGCGGGGGGACCCAGTACTTC. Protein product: CASSPSGTSGGTQYF.

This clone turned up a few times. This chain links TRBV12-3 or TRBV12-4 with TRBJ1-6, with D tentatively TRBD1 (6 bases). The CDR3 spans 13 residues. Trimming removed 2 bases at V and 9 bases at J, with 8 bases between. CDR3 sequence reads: CASSLRGSSPLHF. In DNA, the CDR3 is TGTGCCAGCAGTTTAAGGGGGAGTTCACCCCTCCACTTT.

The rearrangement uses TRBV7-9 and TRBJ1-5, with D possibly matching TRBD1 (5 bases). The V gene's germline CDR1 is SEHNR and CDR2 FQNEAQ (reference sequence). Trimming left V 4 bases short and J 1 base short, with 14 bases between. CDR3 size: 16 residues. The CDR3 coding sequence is TGTGCCAGCAGCTCCCGGGCAGGGTCGAGCAATCAGCCCCAGCATTTT. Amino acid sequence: CASSSRAGSSNQPQHF.

The CDR3 reads CASSFRQGYEQYF. CDR3 DNA: TGTGCCAGCAGTTTCAGGCAGGGTTACGAGCAGTACTTC. This chain links TRBV27 with TRBJ2-7, with TRBD1 as a possible D gene (5 bases). The CDR3 covers 13 residues. Germline CDR1 is MNHEY and CDR2 is SMNVEV (reference sequence). The V end lost 3 bases, the J end lost 4 bases, and 10 bases lay between the germline ends.

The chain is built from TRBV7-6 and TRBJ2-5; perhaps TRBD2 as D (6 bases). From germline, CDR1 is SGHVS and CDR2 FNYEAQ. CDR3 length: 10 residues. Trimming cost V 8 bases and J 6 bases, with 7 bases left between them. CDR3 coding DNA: TGTGCCAGCGGAGGGCAGACCCAGTACTTC. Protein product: CASGGQTQYF.

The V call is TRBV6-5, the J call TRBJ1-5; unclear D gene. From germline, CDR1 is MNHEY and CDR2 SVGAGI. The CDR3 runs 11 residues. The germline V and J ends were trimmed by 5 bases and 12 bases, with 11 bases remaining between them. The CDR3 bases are TGTGCCAGCAGTCCACTTTACGTCCAGCATTTT. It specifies CASSPLYVQHF.

This chain's CDR3 is CASSPLPSGGTGELFF. The CDR3 coding sequence is TGTGCCAGCAGCCCTTTACCGAGCGGAGGAACCGGGGAGCTGTTTTTT. The V call is TRBV6-2 or TRBV6-3, the J call TRBJ2-2; TRBD2 is a possible D gene (5 bases). Trimming took 6 bases from V and 5 from J, leaving 19 bases between them. The CDR3 has 16 amino acids. Germline CDR1 reads MNHEY; CDR2 reads SVGEGT.

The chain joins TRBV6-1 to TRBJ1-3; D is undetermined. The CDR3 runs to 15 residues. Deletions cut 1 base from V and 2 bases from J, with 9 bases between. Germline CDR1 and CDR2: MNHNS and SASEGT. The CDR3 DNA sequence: TGTGCCAGCAGTGAAGAGAGGAGGGCTGGAAACACCATATATTTT. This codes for CASSEERRAGNTIYF.

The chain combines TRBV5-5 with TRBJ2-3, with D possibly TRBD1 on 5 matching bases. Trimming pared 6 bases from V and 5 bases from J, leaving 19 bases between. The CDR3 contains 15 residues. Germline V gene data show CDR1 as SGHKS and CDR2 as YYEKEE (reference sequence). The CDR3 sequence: CASTPDARGGDTQYF. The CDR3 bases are TGTGCCAGCACCCCCGACGCTAGGGGCGGAGATACGCAGTATTTT.

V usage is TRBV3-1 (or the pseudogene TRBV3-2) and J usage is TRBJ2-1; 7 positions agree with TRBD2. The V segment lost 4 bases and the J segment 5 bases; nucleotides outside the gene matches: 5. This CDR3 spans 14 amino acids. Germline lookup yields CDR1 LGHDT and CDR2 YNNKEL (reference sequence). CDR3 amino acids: CASSPSGNNNEQFF. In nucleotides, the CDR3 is TGTGCCAGCAGCCCGAGCGGGAACAACAATGAGCAGTTCTTC.

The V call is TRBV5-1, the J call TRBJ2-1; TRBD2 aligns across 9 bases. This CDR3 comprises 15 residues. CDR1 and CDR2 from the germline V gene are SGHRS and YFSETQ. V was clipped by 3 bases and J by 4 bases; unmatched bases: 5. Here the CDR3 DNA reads TGCGCCAGCAGCTCTAGCGGGGCGGATTACAATGAGCAGTTCTTC. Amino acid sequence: CASSSSGADYNEQFF.

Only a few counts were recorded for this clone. The CDR3: CASSEAGGEYEQYF. CDR3 DNA: TGTGCCAGCAGTGAAGCAGGGGGCGAGTACGAGCAGTACTTC. The V gene is TRBV6-1, the J gene TRBJ2-7; the match to TRBD1 covers 7 bases. After removal of 0 bases from V and 4 bases from J, the junction contained 3 bases not matched to a gene. The CDR3 is 14 residues long. Germline V gene lookup returns CDR1 MNHNS and CDR2 SASEGT.

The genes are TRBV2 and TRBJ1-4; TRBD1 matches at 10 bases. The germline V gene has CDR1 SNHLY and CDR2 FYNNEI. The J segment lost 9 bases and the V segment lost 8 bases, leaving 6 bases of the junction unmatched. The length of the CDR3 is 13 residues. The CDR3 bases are TGTGCCAGCTTTCGGGGACAGGGGCAAAAACTGTTTTTT. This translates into CASFRGQGQKLFF.

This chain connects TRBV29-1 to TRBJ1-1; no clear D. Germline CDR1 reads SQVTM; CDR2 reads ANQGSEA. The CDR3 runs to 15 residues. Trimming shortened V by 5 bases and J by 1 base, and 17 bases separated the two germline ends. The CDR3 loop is CSVRLETGWNTEAFF. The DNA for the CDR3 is TGCAGCGTTCGCCTGGAGACGGGTTGGAACACTGAAGCTTTCTTT.

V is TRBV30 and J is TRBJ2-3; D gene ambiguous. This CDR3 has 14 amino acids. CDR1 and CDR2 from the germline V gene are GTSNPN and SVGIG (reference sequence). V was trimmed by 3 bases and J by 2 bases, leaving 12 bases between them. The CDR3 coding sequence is TGTGCCTGGAGGAAAACTATCGACACAGATACGCAGTATTTT. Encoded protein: CAWRKTIDTDTQYF.

The CDR3 region has the DNA TGCGCCAGCAGCTTATCCGCGGGGGACTACAATGAGCAGTTCTTC. As protein: CASSLSAGDYNEQFF. This chain joins TRBV5-1 and TRBJ2-1; 7 nucleotides line up with TRBD2. The trim removed 2 bases at V and 3 bases at J, leaving 5 bases unmatched. Per the germline V gene, CDR1 is SGHRS and CDR2 is YFSETQ. This CDR3 is 15 amino acids long.

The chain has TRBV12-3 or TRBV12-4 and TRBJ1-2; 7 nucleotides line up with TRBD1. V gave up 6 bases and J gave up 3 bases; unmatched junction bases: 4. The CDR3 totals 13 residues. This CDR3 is CASRPGQDYGYTF. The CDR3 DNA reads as TGTGCCAGCAGACCTGGACAGGACTATGGCTACACCTTC.

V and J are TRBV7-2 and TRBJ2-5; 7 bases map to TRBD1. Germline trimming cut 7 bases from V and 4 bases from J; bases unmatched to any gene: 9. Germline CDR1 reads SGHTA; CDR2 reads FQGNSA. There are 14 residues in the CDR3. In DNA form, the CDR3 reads TGTGCCAGCACCTCACAGGGGATGAGAGAGACCCAGTACTTC. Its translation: CASTSQGMRETQYF.

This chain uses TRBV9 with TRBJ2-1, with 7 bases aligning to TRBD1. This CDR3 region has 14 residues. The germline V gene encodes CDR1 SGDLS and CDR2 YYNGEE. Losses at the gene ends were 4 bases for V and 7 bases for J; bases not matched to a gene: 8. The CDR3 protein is CASSPPPGQNEQFF. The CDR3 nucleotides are TGTGCCAGCAGCCCCCCCCCGGGACAGAATGAGCAGTTCTTC.

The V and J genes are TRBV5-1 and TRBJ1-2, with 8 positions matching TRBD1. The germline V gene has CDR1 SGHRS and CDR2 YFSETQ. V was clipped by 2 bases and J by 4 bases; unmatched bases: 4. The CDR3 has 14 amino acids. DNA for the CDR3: TGCGCCAGCAGCTTCGACAGGGGAGCCTATGGCTACACCTTC. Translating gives CASSFDRGAYGYTF. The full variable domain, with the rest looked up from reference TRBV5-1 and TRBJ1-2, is KAGVTQTPRYLIKTRGQQVTLSCSPISGHRSVSWYQQTPGQGLQFLFEYFSETQRNKGNFPGRFSGRQFSNSRSEMNVSTLELGDSALYLCASSFDRGAYGYTFGSGTRLTVV.

Here the CDR3 reads CASSKDYSSYNEQFF. Here the CDR3 DNA reads TGTGCCAGTAGTAAGGACTATAGCTCCTACAATGAGCAGTTCTTC. The V call is TRBV19, the J call TRBJ2-1; D may be TRBD2 (6 bases). CDR3 length equals 15 residues. V lost 4 bases and J 0 bases, leaving 10 bases between the germline ends. Germline CDR1 is LNHDA and CDR2 is SQIVND (reference sequence).

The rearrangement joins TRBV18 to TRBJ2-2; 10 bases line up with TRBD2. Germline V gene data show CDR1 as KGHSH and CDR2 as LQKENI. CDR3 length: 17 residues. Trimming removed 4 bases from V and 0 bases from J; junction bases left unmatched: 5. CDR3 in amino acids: CASSQALAGTNTGELFF. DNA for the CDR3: TGTGCCAGCTCACAAGCACTAGCGGGGACGAACACCGGGGAGCTGTTTTTT.

Here the CDR3 DNA reads TGTGCCAGCCGGGGGGACAAATACGAGCAGTACTTC. This codes for CASRGDKYEQYF. This chain uses TRBV14 with TRBJ2-7; D might be TRBD2 (7 bases). V was clipped by 8 bases and J by 4 bases, with 12 bases between them. The CDR3 has 12 amino acids. Germline loops: CDR1 SGHDN, CDR2 FVKESK.

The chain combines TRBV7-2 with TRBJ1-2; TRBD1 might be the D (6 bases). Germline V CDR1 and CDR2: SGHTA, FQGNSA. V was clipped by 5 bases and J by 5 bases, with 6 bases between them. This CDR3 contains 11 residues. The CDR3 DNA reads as TGTGCCAGCAGCAGGGGGTATGGCTACACCTTC. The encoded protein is CASSRGYGYTF.

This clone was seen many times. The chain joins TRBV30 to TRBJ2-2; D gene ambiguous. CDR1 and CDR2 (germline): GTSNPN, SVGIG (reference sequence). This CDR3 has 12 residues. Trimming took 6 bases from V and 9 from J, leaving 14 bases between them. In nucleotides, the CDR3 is TGTGCCTGCGCTACTCTGCGCTGGGAGCTGTTTTTT. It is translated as CACATLRWELFF.